What follows are 26 T cell receptor beta chains derived from one specimen sequenced in a study of post-analysis software for immune sequencing data (dated by TCRdb to about 2015). The antigens for these receptors are not known. The library was prepared using PCR. Sequencing was performed on an Illumina HiSeq 2500. To reduce PCR and sequencing biases, unique molecular identifiers were built into the TCR beta cDNA libraries. TCRdb took the public reads, trimmed them with fastp at Q25, ran MiXCR for clone calling and kept in-frame beta chains. Each entry is one CDR3 protein sequence, shown with its most common DNA and genes. The sample table shows roughly 600,000 distinct CDR3 sequences, and 40% to 50% are seen once. Roughly 1.7% of the sample goes to the ten largest clones. The investigation overall reported the following: About five TRBV segments, including TRBV5-6, TRBV5-1 and TRBV20-1, were significantly more frequent in patients than controls.

Sequencing was done on a sample of blood. All receptors derive from a girl aged 5 to 17 with multiple sclerosis.

For this clonotype: One end of the junction varies from germline; a read error may be responsible. The chain couples TRBV11-2 to TRBJ2-3; TRBD2 aligns across 9 bases. Germline V gene data show CDR1 as SGHAT and CDR2 as FQNNGV. The CDR3 is 14 amino acids. This CDR3 reads CTSSPWTSADTQYF. CDR3 DNA sequence: TGTACCAGCAGCCCCTGGACTAGCGCAGATACGCAGTATTTT. The whole variable domain, filled in from reference TRBV11-2 and TRBJ2-3, reads EAGVAQSPRYKIIEKRQSVAFWCNPISGHATLYWYQQILGQGPKLLIQFQNNGVVDDSQLPKDRFSAERLKGVDSTLKIQPAKLEDSAVYLCTSSPWTSADTQYFGPGTRLTVL.

This clonotype was seen only a few times. The chain joins TRBV20-1 to TRBJ1-1; D is unclear. The CDR3 has 14 amino acids. In germline, CDR1 is DFQATT, CDR2 SNEGSKA (reference sequence). Trimming removed 0 bases from V and 4 bases from J, with 12 bases in between. The CDR3 DNA follows: TGCAGTGCTAGAGATGCCCCCGTTAGCACTGAAGCTTTCTTT. It codes for CSARDAPVSTEAFF.

This clonotype occurred a few times. V usage is TRBV5-1 and J usage is TRBJ2-7; TRBD2 agrees at 11 bases. The CDR3 covers 18 residues. With V trimmed by 2 bases and J by 1 base, 11 bases remained unmatched. Germline CDR1 is SGHRS and CDR2 is YFSETQ. The CDR3, as DNA: TGCGCCAGCAGCTTAGGGGACATTCGACTAGCGGGGTCCTACGAGCAGTACTTC. Amino acids: CASSLGDIRLAGSYEQYF.

V and J are TRBV5-1 and TRBJ2-5, with 10 bases identical to TRBD1. Trimming removed 6 bases from V and 11 bases from J; junction bases left unmatched: 10. Germline lookup yields CDR1 SGHRS and CDR2 YFSETQ. This CDR3 has 13 residues. The CDR3 DNA reads TGCGCCAGCAACTGGGGACAGGGGAGTGAGCAGTACTTC. This codes for CASNWGQGSEQYF. Based on the CDR3 plus reference TRBV5-1 and TRBJ2-5, the full variable domain is KAGVTQTPRYLIKTRGQQVTLSCSPISGHRSVSWYQQTPGQGLQFLFEYFSETQRNKGNFPGRFSGRQFSNSRSEMNVSTLELGDSALYLCASNWGQGSEQYFGPGTRLLVL.

The V gene is TRBV24-1, the J gene TRBJ2-1; D unresolved. Germline V gene lookup returns CDR1 KGHDR and CDR2 SFDVKD. This CDR3 region has 19 residues. V was pared by 4 bases and J by 1 base, with 22 bases between. CDR3 loop: CATSERPGPRFGSYNEQFF. CDR3 DNA sequence: TGTGCCACCAGTGAACGGCCGGGCCCCCGTTTTGGGTCCTACAATGAGCAGTTCTTC.

The genes are TRBV10-3 and TRBJ2-7; the D gene is possibly TRBD1 (5 bases). The end of the DNA aligns better with TRBJ2-5, so the J call may be wrong. The CDR3 totals 11 residues. Germline V gene data show CDR1 as ENHRY and CDR2 as SYGVKD. The CDR3 bases are TGTGCCATCAGTGAGAGGGGGACCCAGTACTTC. It encodes CAISERGTQYF.

The V call is TRBV6-2 or TRBV6-3, the J call TRBJ2-7; D perhaps matches TRBD2 (6 bases). Germline V gene sequence: CDR1 MNHEY, CDR2 SVGEGT. With 2 bases removed from V and 0 bases from J, the gap between germline ends came to 11 bases. The CDR3 covers 15 residues. In DNA form, the CDR3 reads TGTGCCAGCAGTTACGGGACTTACTTCTCCTACGAGCAGTACTTC. Translated, it gives CASSYGTYFSYEQYF.

The rearrangement joins TRBV6-5 to TRBJ2-7; TRBD1 matches 10 bases. TRBJ2-5 explains the end of the DNA better; the J call may be wrong. The germline gives CDR1 MNHEY, CDR2 SVGAGI. The CDR3 length is 14 residues. The CDR3 region is CATGGTGVGETQYF. CDR3 bases: TGTGCCACCGGCGGGACAGGGGTAGGAGAGACCCAGTACTTC.

The J gene is TRBJ2-7, the V gene TRBV7-2; D may correspond to TRBD1 or TRBD2 (5 bases each). CDR1 and CDR2 (germline): SGHTA, FQGNSA. Trimming removed 5 bases at V and 7 bases at J, with 18 bases between. The CDR3 is 14 amino acids. The CDR3 protein is CASSPPRGAWEQYF. Here the CDR3 DNA reads TGTGCCAGCAGCCCTCCCCGAGGGGCGTGGGAGCAGTACTTC.

In its sample, this clonotype was seen many times. The rearrangement links TRBV6-1 to TRBJ2-5; D uncertain. The CDR3 loop spans 11 amino acids. V lost 4 bases and J lost 5, with 5 bases in between. Germline CDR1 and CDR2: MNHNS and SASEGT. The CDR3 DNA reads as TGTGCCAGCAGTGGGGCGGAGACCCAGTACTTC. Protein sequence: CASSGAETQYF.

The chain uses TRBV5-1 and TRBJ2-3, with TRBD2 matching over 11 bases. Germline lookup yields CDR1 SGHRS and CDR2 YFSETQ. V lost 9 bases to trimming and J lost 5 bases; unmatched junction nucleotides: 5. This CDR3 has 13 amino acids. CDR3 in DNA: TGCGCCACCGGGACTAGCGGCTTAGATACGCAGTATTTT. Protein product: CATGTSGLDTQYF.

The rearrangement uses TRBV7-2 and TRBJ2-1; TRBD2 matches 11 bases. The CDR3 has 16 amino acids. V shed 5 bases, J shed 6 bases, and the junction held 9 bases outside the gene matches. Germline V gene lookup returns CDR1 SGHTA and CDR2 FQGNSA. CDR3 protein: CASSPISGLAVNEQFF. The CDR3 coding sequence is TGTGCCAGCAGCCCTATCTCGGGACTAGCGGTCAATGAGCAGTTCTTC.

The chain joins TRBV5-1 to TRBJ2-1; D gene uncertain. With 2 bases removed from V and 2 bases from J, the gap between germline ends came to 8 bases. The CDR3 sequence is 14 residues long. Germline-derived CDR1 and CDR2 are SGHRS and YFSETQ. Here the CDR3 DNA reads TGCGCCAGCAGCTTAGTCTCCACCTACAATGAGCAGTTCTTC. It codes for CASSLVSTYNEQFF.

This clonotype has just a few counts. V and J are TRBV29-1 and TRBJ1-2, with TRBD1 as a possible D gene (5 bases). Germline CDR1 and CDR2: SQVTM and ANQGSEA. V lost 5 bases and J lost 5, with 12 bases in between. The CDR3 covers 12 residues. CDR3 protein: CSVPDSVYGYTF. The CDR3 nucleotides are TGCAGCGTTCCCGACAGCGTGTATGGCTACACCTTC.

This clonotype appeared a few times. This chain uses TRBV10-3 with TRBJ2-7, with 13 positions matching TRBD2. V shed 3 bases, J shed 7 bases, and the junction held 12 bases outside the gene matches. The CDR3 has 17 residues. Germline values: CDR1 ENHRY, CDR2 SYGVKD. The CDR3 protein is CAISDFRTSGSPGEQYF. The CDR3 nucleotides are TGTGCCATCAGTGATTTTCGGACTAGCGGGAGCCCAGGGGAGCAGTACTTC.

This chain connects TRBV12-3 or TRBV12-4 to TRBJ2-1; TRBD1 agrees at 9 bases. The CDR3 sequence is 16 residues long. J lost 12 bases, V lost 5 bases, and 17 bases had no gene match. CDR3 loop: CASSLTRDREYSGQFF. CDR3 sequence (DNA): TGTGCCAGCAGTCTCACCCGGGACAGGGAATATAGTGGGCAGTTCTTC.

The chain employs TRBV7-8 and TRBJ2-1, with TRBD2 matching 13 bases. V dropped 5 bases and J dropped 8; count of bases not matched to a gene: 6. Germline CDR1 reads SGHVS; CDR2 reads FQNEAQ. The CDR3 is 15 residues long. This CDR3 reads CASSPGTSGIYEQFF. CDR3 nucleotides: TGTGCCAGCAGCCCCGGGACTAGCGGGATCTATGAGCAGTTCTTC.

J is TRBJ2-3 and V is TRBV29-1; D is undetermined. Trimming removed 5 bases at V and 4 bases at J, with 16 bases between. The CDR3 is made up of 14 amino acids. Per the germline V gene, CDR1 is SQVTM and CDR2 is ANQGSEA. CDR3 in amino acids: CSVHQTDVPDTQYF. The CDR3 region has the DNA TGCAGCGTTCACCAAACGGATGTCCCAGATACGCAGTATTTT.

The chain joins TRBV29-1 to TRBJ2-7; 10 bases map to TRBD2. Germline V gene lookup returns CDR1 SQVTM and CDR2 ANQGSEA. Germline trimming cut 3 bases from V and 3 bases from J; bases unmatched to any gene: 8. The CDR3 sequence is 15 residues long. The CDR3 loop reads CSVELTSGANYEQYF. CDR3 DNA sequence: TGCAGCGTTGAGCTCACTAGCGGGGCCAACTACGAGCAGTACTTC.

In this sample, this clonotype turned up many times. V gene TRBV7-2 combines with J gene TRBJ2-7; D gene uncertain. The V gene lost 5 bases and the J gene lost 0 bases, with 14 bases spanning the gap. The CDR3 consists of 15 residues. Germline V gene data show CDR1 as SGHTA and CDR2 as FQGNSA. Written as DNA, the CDR3 is TGTGCCAGCAGCCCCCAGCCGACAAGCTCCTACGAGCAGTACTTC. Translation gives CASSPQPTSSYEQYF.

In DNA form, the CDR3 reads TGTGCCAGCAGTGATCGAGTCGGCAGTACAGATACGCAGTATTTT. Translating gives CASSDRVGSTDTQYF. V gene TRBV6-5 combines with J gene TRBJ2-3; D is unclear. Germline V CDR1 and CDR2: MNHEY, SVGAGI. V was trimmed by 5 bases and J by 3 bases, leaving 15 bases between them. This CDR3 is built from 15 residues.

On this clonotype: An end of the junction does not agree with germline; a read error may underlie this. The chain is built from TRBV5-5 and TRBJ2-7; D gene uncertain. Germline lookup yields CDR1 SGHKS and CDR2 YYEKEE (reference sequence). The CDR3 contains 13 residues. The CDR3 region has the DNA TGTGCCGGCAGCTTGGCTCAGGTCTACGAGCAGTACTTC. Translating it yields CAGSLAQVYEQYF. Looking up the rest from reference TRBV5-5 and TRBJ2-7 gives the full variable domain: DAGVTQSPTHLIKTRGQQVTLRCSPISGHKSVSWYQQVLGQGPQFIFQYYEKEERGRGNFPDRFSARQFPNYSSELNVNALLLGDSALYLCAGSLAQVYEQYFGPGTRLTVT.

The rearrangement uses TRBV10-3 and TRBJ2-1, with 7 bases lining up with TRBD1. The germline V gene encodes CDR1 ENHRY and CDR2 SYGVKD. With V trimmed by 6 bases and J by 5 bases, 1 base remained unmatched. The CDR3 extends over 12 amino acids. CDR3 residues: CAIRGTDNEQFF. CDR3 nucleotide sequence: TGTGCCATCAGGGGGACAGACAATGAGCAGTTCTTC.

Only a few counts were recorded for this clonotype. J is TRBJ1-2 and V is TRBV27; D is possibly TRBD1 (5 bases). Germline V gives CDR1 MNHEY, CDR2 SMNVEV (reference sequence). The CDR3 length is 13 residues. The V and J ends lost 3 bases and 10 bases respectively, with 15 bases between them. For the CDR3, the DNA is TGTGCCAGCAGTTTGCCCGGGACCCTTGACTACACCTTC. It codes for CASSLPGTLDYTF.

This clonotype has only a few counts. The chain is built from TRBV12-3 or TRBV12-4 and TRBJ2-1, with TRBD1 identical over 10 bases. CDR3 length equals 16 residues. V was pared by 2 bases and J by 7 bases, with 8 bases of the junction left unmatched. DNA of the CDR3: TGTGCCAGCAGTTTAAGGGACAGGGGCGCTAGAAATGAGCAGTTCTTC. It is translated as CASSLRDRGARNEQFF.

The chain links TRBV14 to TRBJ2-1, with D unclear. Trimming pared 1 base from V and 9 bases from J, leaving 16 bases between. Germline lookup yields CDR1 SGHDN and CDR2 FVKESK. This CDR3 has 15 residues. The CDR3 here is CASSQGVRGLTEQFF. The CDR3 bases are TGTGCCAGCAGCCAAGGGGTGAGAGGCCTCACTGAGCAGTTCTTC.